Sequencing of this T cell receptor (beta chain) was carried out in a study of blood T cell repertoires in COVID-19. Overall study: Material from acute and convalescent COVID-19 was sourced from the United States, Italy and Spain. PBMCs, B-cell-depleted T cells, or T cells provided the cDNA or gDNA that made up the material.

Clones were read by immunoSEQ multiplex PCR, and TCRdb kept only the in-frame ones, dropping some. The sample has 80,000 to 100,000 clones; over 70% are singletons. The sequenced sample consisted of peripheral blood. The sequence derives from a man in his sixties with acute or convalescent COVID-19.

CDR3 amino acids: CASSLIRGSLLGTDTQYF. The CDR3 region has the DNA TGTGCCAGCAGCTTAATCCGAGGCAGTCTGCTCGGCACAGATACGCAGTATTTT. The V gene is TRBV7-2, the J gene TRBJ2-3, with unresolved D. CDR1 SGHTA and CDR2 FQGNSA come from the germline V gene. This CDR3 has 18 residues. Trimming cost V 2 bases and J 1 base, with 19 bases left between them.